This TCR beta chain was recorded in a study of technical replicates of blood from a few donors. The table came from immunoSEQ multiplex PCR; TCRdb's copy has only in-frame clones and leaves some out. The repertoire includes approximately 99,000 clones, 95% of them detected once, and roughly 0.19% sits in the top ten. Trimming shortened V by 8 bases and J by 1 base, and 15 bases separated the two germline ends. Germline CDR1 is PRHDT and CDR2 is FYEKMQ (reference sequence). The CDR3 extends over 14 amino acids. This TCR derives from a human donor in good health. Material: T cells isolated from PBMCs. This chain links TRBV13 with TRBJ2-7, with D unresolved. CDR3 DNA: TGTGCCAGCGGGTTGAGGTTGGGTTCCTACGAGCAGTACTTC. Translated: CASGLRLGSYEQYF.